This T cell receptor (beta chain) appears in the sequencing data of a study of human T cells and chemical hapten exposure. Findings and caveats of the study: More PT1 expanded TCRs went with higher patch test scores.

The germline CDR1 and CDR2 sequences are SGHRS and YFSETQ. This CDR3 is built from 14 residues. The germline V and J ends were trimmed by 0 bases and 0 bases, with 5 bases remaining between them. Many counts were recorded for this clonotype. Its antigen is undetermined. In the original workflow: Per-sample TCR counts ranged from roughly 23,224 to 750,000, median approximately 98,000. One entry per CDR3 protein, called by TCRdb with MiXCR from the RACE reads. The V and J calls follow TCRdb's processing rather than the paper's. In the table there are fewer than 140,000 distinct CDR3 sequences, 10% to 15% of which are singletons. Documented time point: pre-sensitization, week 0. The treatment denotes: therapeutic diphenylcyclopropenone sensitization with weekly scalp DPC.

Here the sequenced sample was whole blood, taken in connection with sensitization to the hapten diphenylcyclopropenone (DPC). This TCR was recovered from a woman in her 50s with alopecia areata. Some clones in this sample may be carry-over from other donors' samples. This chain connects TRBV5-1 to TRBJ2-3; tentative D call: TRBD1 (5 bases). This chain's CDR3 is CASSLEGSTDTQYF. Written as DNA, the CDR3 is TGCGCCAGCAGCTTGGAGGGGAGCACAGATACGCAGTATTTT.